This TCR beta chain was identified during a study of OX40 agonist ivuxolimab in advanced cancers. Whole-study findings and limits: On average, a greater number of expanded clones characterised CD8+ T cells relative to CD4+.

Repertoires were generated with immunoSEQ multiplex PCR, while TCRdb's copy carries only in-frame clones and drops some. This sample yields some 50,000 clones, of which over 80% are seen a single time; roughly 3.3% belongs to the top ten. Worth noting for this clone: As yet, its antigen is unknown.

The V end was cut by 4 bases, the J end by 2 bases, with 19 bases between. Germline assignment: CDR1 SGHDT and CDR2 YYEEEE. This CDR3 spans 16 amino acids. Anyone with autoimmune disease history or systemic immunosuppression was excluded. The chain couples TRBV5-6 to TRBJ2-7; D may correspond to TRBD1 or TRBD2 (7 bases each). Sample: CD4+ or CD8+ T cells sorted from blood, taken in a trial of the OX40 agonist ivuxolimab. This TCR was recovered from an adult with an advanced solid tumor such as melanoma, head and neck, liver or kidney cancer. The CDR3 protein is CASSPQAGGRAYEQYF. CDR3 nucleotide sequence: TGTGCCAGCAGCCCGCAGGCAGGGGGGAGGGCCTACGAGCAGTACTTC.